This T cell receptor (beta chain) was sequenced for a study of radiotherapy plus CTLA-4 blockade in lung cancer. The overall study: An objective response was seen in roughly 20% of patients, and disease control in 30% to 35%. General study findings and limits: Blood TCR clones of tumor origin expanded after radiotherapy plus ipilimumab. Dynamics of early blood T cell clones, together with interferon-beta, were reportedly the best predictors of response.

The assay was immunoSEQ multiplex PCR, and TCRdb's table has in-frame clones only and misses some. The data show 85,000 to 90,000 clones, 85% to 90% seen once. As regards this clone: Its specificity is not known.

Trimming shortened V by 6 bases and J by 1 base, and 9 bases separated the two germline ends. Germline CDR1 and CDR2: MNHEY and SMNVEV (reference sequence). The CDR3 runs 14 residues. The J gene is TRBJ2-2, the V gene TRBV27; a weak D match, TRBD2 (6 bases). The sequenced sample was peripheral blood, obtained from a patient treated with radiotherapy plus ipilimumab. The TCR originated in a human donor with non-small cell lung cancer that progressed on radiotherapy plus ipilimumab. Written as DNA, the CDR3 is TGTGCCAGCAGACGTAGCGGGAACACCGGGGAGCTGTTTTTT. Its translation is CASRRSGNTGELFF.